What follows are 21 T cell receptor beta chains derived from one specimen sequenced in a study of T-cell memory formation after mild COVID-19. TCRdb independently ran MiXCR on the 5' RACE reads; one entry per CDR3 protein. The sample records 29,000 or so distinct CDR3 sequences, about 16% being singletons. Sequencing was done on a sample of PBMCs or a T cell subset sorted from them (not recorded which). These receptors all come from an adult who had mild COVID-19 (a few samples of this study predate the infection). Cell type and time point are not known.

The J gene is TRBJ2-5, the V gene TRBV7-2, with D unclear. The length of the CDR3 is 14 residues. V dropped 3 bases and J dropped 2 bases, with 10 bases sitting between them. In germline, CDR1 is SGHTA, CDR2 FQGNSA. This CDR3 reads CASSLARHQETQYF. In DNA, the CDR3 is TGTGCCAGCAGCTTGGCCCGACATCAAGAGACCCAGTACTTC.

This clonotype was seen a handful of times. CDR3 amino acids: CASSVTTNTGELFF. The CDR3 region has the DNA TGTGCCAGCAGTGTTACAACGAACACCGGGGAGCTGTTTTTT. The chain uses TRBV25-1 and TRBJ2-2; D remains ambiguous. Germline assignment: CDR1 MGHDK and CDR2 SYGVNS. CDR3 length: 14 amino acids. V lost 4 bases, J lost 0 bases, and 6 bases lay in between.

V usage is TRBV12-5 and J usage is TRBJ2-5; D is perhaps TRBD1 (5 bases). Per germline, CDR1 LGHNT and CDR2 FRNRAP. The CDR3 spans 16 residues. V was pared by 0 bases and J by 2 bases, with 13 bases between. CDR3 sequence: CASGLVLGAAQETQYF. The CDR3 region has the DNA TGTGCTAGTGGTTTGGTATTAGGGGCCGCACAAGAGACCCAGTACTTC.

In this sample, this clonotype turned up a few times. V gene TRBV12-3 or TRBV12-4 combines with J gene TRBJ2-3; 8 bases map to TRBD2. There are 15 residues in the CDR3. Losses at the gene ends were 3 bases for V and 5 bases for J; bases not matched to a gene: 7. CDR3 sequence reads: CASSFTGGLVDTQYF. The CDR3 nucleotides are TGTGCCAGCAGTTTTACGGGAGGGCTGGTAGATACGCAGTATTTT.

This clonotype was counted at least ten times. The chain has TRBV7-9 and TRBJ2-5; TRBD2 agrees at 13 bases. V trimming: 4 bases; J trimming: 0 bases; junction bases outside the gene matches: 5. Germline assignment: CDR1 SEHNR and CDR2 FQNEAQ (reference sequence). The CDR3 runs 17 residues. In DNA form, the CDR3 reads TGTGCCAGCAGCTCCGGGGGACTAGCGGGACACCAAGAGACCCAGTACTTC. It specifies CASSSGGLAGHQETQYF.

This clonotype was recorded many times. The CDR3 protein is CASSYLGRHYEQYF. The CDR3 DNA is TGTGCCAGCAGTTACCTAGGACGGCACTACGAGCAGTACTTC. The V call is TRBV6-5, the J call TRBJ2-7; unclear D gene. The CDR3 is 14 residues long. V was clipped by 2 bases and J by 3 bases, with 11 bases between them. Germline loops: CDR1 MNHEY, CDR2 SVGAGI.

The chain recombines TRBV2 with TRBJ1-6; a possible D gene is TRBD1 (6 bases). Germline assignment: CDR1 SNHLY and CDR2 FYNNEI. V was trimmed by 6 bases and J by 2 bases, leaving 23 bases between them. The CDR3 loop spans 19 amino acids. The chain's CDR3 is CASRTQGFRVRAYNSPLHF. CDR3 in DNA: TGTGCCAGCAGGACTCAGGGGTTCCGGGTGAGGGCCTATAATTCACCCCTCCACTTT.

This clonotype has at least ten counts. The chain carries TRBV7-8 and TRBJ2-1, with 8 bases identical to TRBD2. Looked up from germline, CDR1 is SGHVS and CDR2 is FQNEAQ. The CDR3 has 15 residues. The junction had 1 base not matched to a gene; V was cut back by 3 bases and J by 0 bases. CDR3 bases: TGTGCCAGCAGCTTCGCGGGAGGCTCCTACAATGAGCAGTTCTTC. Translated, it gives CASSFAGGSYNEQFF.

This clonotype was detected ten times or more. This chain connects TRBV4-1 to TRBJ2-2, with no clear D. CDR3 size: 13 residues. V gave up 3 bases and J gave up 6 bases, with 8 bases separating them. The germline V gene encodes CDR1 MGHRA and CDR2 YSYEKL. In nucleotides, the CDR3 is TGCGCCAGCAGCCATCATGGCCCCGGGGAGCTGTTTTTT. Translating it yields CASSHHGPGELFF.

This clonotype appeared many times. This chain connects TRBV7-3 to TRBJ2-5, with D maybe TRBD2 (6 bases). Germline-derived CDR1 and CDR2 are SGHTA and FQGTGA. CDR3 size: 17 residues. Trimming took off 5 bases at V and 1 base at J, with 20 bases between the two ends. The CDR3 loop reads CASSPRGRVSGQETQYF. CDR3 coding DNA: TGTGCCAGCAGCCCCCGGGGGAGAGTTTCGGGCCAAGAGACCCAGTACTTC.

This clonotype was detected ten times or more. V usage is TRBV15 and J usage is TRBJ2-7; D remains unclear. CDR1 and CDR2 from the germline V gene are LNHNV and YYDKDF (reference sequence). This CDR3 spans 13 amino acids. The V and J ends lost 3 bases and 0 bases respectively, with 6 bases between them. CDR3 nucleotides: TGTGCCACCAGCAGGGACGGCTCCTACGAGCAGTACTTC. Residues: CATSRDGSYEQYF.

This clonotype was counted ten times or more. The genes are TRBV12-3 or TRBV12-4 and TRBJ1-1, with TRBD1 matching over 9 bases. The CDR3 contains 15 residues. Trimming removed 1 base from V and 4 bases from J; junction bases left unmatched: 4. The DNA of the CDR3 is TGTGCCAGCAGTTTAGGAAACAGGGGGCGCACTGAAGCTTTCTTT. This gives the protein CASSLGNRGRTEAFF.

This clonotype was recorded at least ten times. The V gene is TRBV15, the J gene TRBJ2-3; 9 bases are a match to TRBD1. Looked up from germline, CDR1 is LNHNV and CDR2 is YYDKDF (reference sequence). The CDR3 spans 16 residues. V shed 2 bases and J 4 bases; nucleotides not matched to a gene: 7. The CDR3 DNA reads as TGTGCCACCAGCAGATATCCGGGACAGGGTTCAGATACGCAGTATTTT. Protein: CATSRYPGQGSDTQYF.

This clonotype was seen ten or more times. The chain employs TRBV6-6 and TRBJ1-1, with TRBD1 as a possible D gene (6 bases). Germline assignment: CDR1 MNHNY and CDR2 SVGAGI (reference sequence). V was trimmed by 8 bases and J by 2 bases, leaving 18 bases between them. The length of the CDR3 is 15 residues. CDR3 sequence: CASLRAGAGNTEAFF. CDR3 in DNA: TGTGCCAGCCTACGGGCAGGGGCAGGAAACACTGAAGCTTTCTTT.

This clonotype occurred many times. For the CDR3, the DNA is TGTGCCAGCAGCGATGGGTTGGGCAGCTTGAACACTGAAGCTTTCTTT. Translation gives CASSDGLGSLNTEAFF. The rearrangement joins TRBV7-8 to TRBJ1-1; no definite D call. Looked up from germline, CDR1 is SGHVS and CDR2 is FQNEAQ. V was cut by 5 bases and J by 0 bases, with 16 bases left in between. There are 16 residues in the CDR3. The variable domain in full, completed from reference TRBV7-8 and TRBJ1-1, reads GAGVSQSPRYKVAKRGQDVALRCDPISGHVSLFWYQQALGQGPEFLTYFQNEAQLDKSGLPSDRFFAERPEGSVSTLKIQRTQQEDSAVYLCASSDGLGSLNTEAFFGQGTRLTVV.

This clonotype was counted ten times or more. The chain employs TRBV5-1 and TRBJ2-1; weak D call: TRBD2 (6 bases). The CDR3 extends over 18 amino acids. With 0 bases removed from V and 0 bases from J, the gap between germline ends came to 16 bases. The germline V gene has CDR1 SGHRS and CDR2 YFSETQ. CDR3 loop: CASSLARDSLSSYNEQFF. DNA for the CDR3: TGCGCCAGCAGCTTGGCCCGGGACTCGTTAAGCTCCTACAATGAGCAGTTCTTC.

The chain uses TRBV7-9 and TRBJ2-1, with TRBD1 identical over 10 bases. V lost 1 base, J lost 6 bases, and 3 bases stayed unmatched. The CDR3 is 15 residues long. The germline gives CDR1 SEHNR, CDR2 FQNEAQ (reference sequence). The CDR3 sequence is CASSLVRTGGNEQFF. DNA of the CDR3: TGTGCCAGCAGCTTAGTACGGACAGGGGGCAATGAGCAGTTCTTC.

This clonotype was detected ten times or more. The chain recombines TRBV28 with TRBJ2-1, with D possibly called TRBD1 or TRBD2 (5 bases each). Germline V CDR1 and CDR2: MDHEN, SYDVKM. The CDR3 contains 15 residues. V gave up 7 bases and J gave up 6 bases, with 19 bases separating them. The CDR3 loop reads CASNGKPQRGNEQFF. The CDR3 DNA sequence: TGTGCCAGCAACGGGAAACCCCAAAGGGGCAATGAGCAGTTCTTC.

The sample holds many counts of this clonotype. The gene calls are TRBV7-2 and TRBJ1-1; maybe TRBD1 (5 bases). This CDR3 has 14 residues. The V gene lost 5 bases and the J gene lost 4 bases, with 14 bases spanning the gap. Looked up from germline, CDR1 is SGHTA and CDR2 is FQGNSA. Here the CDR3 reads CASSRPDRRTEAFF. The DNA for the CDR3 is TGTGCCAGCAGCCGCCCCGACAGACGCACTGAAGCTTTCTTT.

V and J are TRBV12-3 or TRBV12-4 and TRBJ2-2; D call uncertain. This CDR3 is built from 15 residues. Trimming removed 7 bases at V and 1 base at J, with 13 bases between. CDR3 DNA: TGTGCCAGCACCCATGCCACACAGAACACCGGGGAGCTGTTTTTT. Protein sequence: CASTHATQNTGELFF.

The rearrangement uses TRBV12-3 or TRBV12-4 and TRBJ1-2; D might be TRBD1 (5 bases). The CDR3 runs to 11 residues. V gave up 9 bases and J gave up 8 bases, with 13 bases separating them. CDR3 nucleotides: TGTGCCAGTTCGGACCAGGGAGGCTACACCTTC. This translates into CASSDQGGYTF.